This TCR beta chain was identified during a study of blood T cell repertoires in COVID-19 (dated by TCRdb to the early 2020s). In terms of the full investigation: The collaborator samples originated in the United States, Italy and Spain and spanned the acute and convalescent phases of COVID-19. The material from the prospective study consisted of cDNA or gDNA derived from T cells, B-cell-depleted T cells, or PBMCs. Subjects who had been exposed to COVID-19, were actively infected with it, or had recovered from it provided the deeply sampled blood TCRbeta repertoires that made up the dataset. The repertoires were released in a freely available public database intended as a resource for research on the immune response to SARS-CoV-2. Samples came from the ongoing ImmuneRACE study (first 160 participants) plus 1,254 subjects from 6 global collaborators. Nearly every sample came with metadata listing a de-identified subject ID, COVID-19 status, age in years and sex. Where HLA class I and class II types were available, the types were taken from metadata supplied by the sample provider, not from assay-based typing. What the authors observed across the whole study: The quantity of clinical and demographic metadata differed by source and by participant and was supplied without curation.

Based on the germline V gene (reference sequence), the CDR1 and CDR2 sequences are LGHDT and YNNKEL. Inclusive of the bounding cysteine and phenylalanine, the CDR3 is 15 residues long. Only CDR3 DNA is held: 45 bases, read in frame from base 1. V and J are truncated by 4 bases and 7 bases respectively, leaving an intervening sequence of 19 bases. This clone was counted a few times. The antigen it binds to is not known. Qualities for individual bases were not recorded, and no much larger clone is one base off. TCRbeta CDR3 regions were amplified from genomic DNA by means of the immunoSEQ Assay, a bias-controlled multiplex PCR. The study's processing was this. The number of nucleated cells in each sample was estimated from the amplification of reference gene primers within the assay. To quantify the absolute abundance of each unique TCRbeta CDR3 rearrangement, sequence reads were collapsed and filtered. Productive Simpson clonality was computed per sample as the square root of Simpson's diversity index over productive rearrangements. TCRdb's version of the immuneACCESS table is confined to in-frame rearrangements and falls short of the full clone set. An unresolved V gene accounts for under half of the shortfall where checked; the remainder is of unknown origin. The V and J calls and clone size were taken over from that table, and D and trimming were inferred from the DNA. For this sample there are around 230,000 clones; about 86% appear just once. The top ten constitute 3.3% of the sample.

Participants in the prospective study were aged roughly 18 to 100 years, lived in about two dozen United States geographic areas, and enrolled through a virtual design. Cohort assignment in the prospective study relied on participant-reported clinical history from a screening survey and a study questionnaire. In the prospective study, whole blood, serum and a nasopharyngeal or oropharyngeal swab were collected from each participant by mobile phlebotomists. Additional blood draws and questionnaires over an approximately 2-month period could optionally be provided by prospective study participants. Prospective study blood samples were shipped either frozen or at room temperature before DNA extraction.

Sample: PBMCs or T cells enriched from blood (not recorded which). The source of this sequence is a woman in her 40s with acute COVID-19. The chain is assembled from TRBV3-1 (or the pseudogene TRBV3-2) and TRBJ1-2; the D gene lacks a confident call. CDR3 region: CASSPPPREGSGYTF. Here is the DNA: TGTGCCAGCAGCCCCCCGCCGAGGGAGGGAAGTGGCTACACCTTC.